This passage covers 19 T cell receptor beta chains from one sample sequenced in a study of cytomegalovirus exposure and HLA in healthy donors. PCR amplification relied on 60 Vbeta primers (plus 13 Jbeta primers). Repertoires were generated with immunoSEQ multiplex PCR, while TCRdb's copy carries only in-frame clones and drops some. The profile covers tens of thousands of clones, with roughly four fifths appearing a single time and approximately 8% taken by the ten largest. Sample: PBMCs. The receptors here all came from a woman aged 30 to 39 in good health and CMV-seropositive.

The chain has TRBV5-5 and TRBJ1-1; 9 bases align to TRBD1. Germline CDR1 and CDR2: SGHKS and YYEKEE (reference sequence). The CDR3 covers 13 residues. V lost 4 bases and J lost 9; bases outside the gene matches: 7. The CDR3 sequence: CASSRTGGQKAFF. The CDR3 nucleotides read TGTGCCAGCAGCAGAACAGGGGGCCAAAAAGCTTTCTTT.

This clone has just one count. V usage is TRBV6-6 and J usage is TRBJ1-6, with D possibly TRBD1 on 6 matching bases. The CDR3 extends over 16 amino acids. V shed 0 bases and J shed 12 bases, with 18 bases lying between them. Germline lookup yields CDR1 MNHNY and CDR2 SVGAGI (reference sequence). The CDR3: CASSYSPVGAGGPLHF. CDR3 in DNA: TGTGCCAGCAGTTACTCACCGGTGGGGGCGGGAGGACCCCTCCACTTT.

The sample holds a few counts of this clone. This chain links TRBV10-2 with TRBJ2-3, with TRBD2 identical over 7 bases. Germline V gene lookup returns CDR1 WSHSY and CDR2 SAAADI. The length of the CDR3 is 15 residues. Losses at the gene ends were 3 bases for V and 2 bases for J; bases not matched to a gene: 5. CDR3: CASSDSGTITDTQYF. CDR3 bases: TGCGCCAGCAGTGACTCCGGGACTATCACAGATACGCAGTATTTT.

This clone showed up just once. The chain joins TRBV7-8 to TRBJ1-3, with TRBD1 identical over 7 bases. The CDR3 spans 15 residues. The V gene's germline CDR1 is SGHVS and CDR2 FQNEAQ. V shed 4 bases and J 0 bases; nucleotides not matched to a gene: 3. CDR3: CASSSDRISGNTIYF. CDR3 DNA sequence: TGTGCCAGCAGCTCGGACAGGATCTCTGGAAACACCATATATTTT.

The gene calls are TRBV5-1 and TRBJ2-5; D is uncertain. With 0 bases removed from V and 3 bases from J, the gap between germline ends came to 9 bases. Germline values: CDR1 SGHRS, CDR2 YFSETQ. CDR3 length: 14 amino acids. The CDR3 region has the DNA TGCGCCAGCAGCTTGGGGCTGCCGAAAGAGACCCAGTACTTC. Protein sequence: CASSLGLPKETQYF.

The chain couples TRBV9 to TRBJ2-5; 8 bases align to TRBD2. The J call may be mistaken, given a closer DNA end match to TRBJ2-7. In germline, CDR1 is SGDLS, CDR2 YYNGEE. The CDR3 spans 14 residues. DNA of the CDR3: TGTGCCAGCAGCGTTAGCGGGGAACCCTACGAGCAGTACTTC. Amino acid sequence: CASSVSGEPYEQYF.

This sequence joins TRBV28 and TRBJ2-7, with TRBD1 as a possible D gene (6 bases). CDR1 MDHEN and CDR2 SYDVKM come from the germline V gene. The CDR3 contains 14 residues. V gave up 8 bases and J gave up 0 bases, with 14 bases separating them. CDR3 sequence (DNA): TGTGCCAGCCTCAGGGGTGGTTCCTCCTACGAGCAGTACTTC. Protein sequence: CASLRGGSSYEQYF.

The J gene is TRBJ2-5, the V gene TRBV19; 8 bases line up with TRBD1. The J call may be wrong; the DNA end is better matched by TRBJ2-7. The CDR3 sequence is 15 residues long. Germline CDR1 reads LNHDA; CDR2 reads SQIVND (reference sequence). CDR3 sequence reads: CASSIGTGNPYEQYF. The CDR3 nucleotides read TGTGCCAGTAGTATCGGGACAGGCAATCCCTACGAGCAGTACTTC.

V usage is TRBV5-1 and J usage is TRBJ1-6, with D possibly being TRBD1 (6 bases). The V and J ends lost 4 bases and 8 bases respectively, with 10 bases between them. This CDR3 comprises 13 residues. Germline V gene sequence: CDR1 SGHRS, CDR2 YFSETQ. The DNA of the CDR3 is TGCGCCAGCAGCCCACGACAGGATTCACCCCTCCACTTT. This encodes CASSPRQDSPLHF.

This chain uses TRBV18 with TRBJ2-7, with 7 nucleotides matching TRBD2. V shed 6 bases and J 5 bases; nucleotides not matched to a gene: 10. Germline CDR1 KGHSH, CDR2 LQKENI. The CDR3 has 14 residues. The CDR3 DNA follows: TGTGCCAGCTCTCTCAGCGGGGAGGGCAACGAGCAGTACTTC. Encoded protein: CASSLSGEGNEQYF.

The chain recombines TRBV10-3 with TRBJ1-1; 8 bases align to TRBD1. The J segment lost 4 bases and the V segment lost 3 bases, leaving 7 bases of the junction unmatched. The CDR3 has 15 residues. Per germline, CDR1 ENHRY and CDR2 SYGVKD. The CDR3 DNA reads TGTGCCATCAGTGAATTCCTGACAGGGGTCACTGAAGCTTTCTTT. Translating it yields CAISEFLTGVTEAFF.

CDR3 loop: CATSRSTGELFF. In DNA form, the CDR3 reads TGTGCCACCAGCAGGAGTACCGGGGAGCTGTTTTTT. This chain uses TRBV15 with TRBJ2-2; D gene ambiguous. This CDR3 is built from 12 residues. V lost 3 bases and J lost 5, with 4 bases in between. Looked up from germline, CDR1 is LNHNV and CDR2 is YYDKDF (reference sequence).

This chain joins TRBV6-1 and TRBJ2-7; D possibly corresponds to TRBD2 (6 bases). The CDR3 consists of 15 residues. The germline V gene encodes CDR1 MNHNS and CDR2 SASEGT. V lost 2 bases, J lost 0 bases, and 11 bases lay in between. CDR3 bases: TGTGCCAGCAGTGAATATGGGGGAGGCTCCTACGAGCAGTACTTC. It is translated as CASSEYGGGSYEQYF.

This clone was seen only once. V and J are TRBV2 and TRBJ1-1; 8 positions agree with TRBD1. Trimming removed 4 bases from V and 8 bases from J; junction bases left unmatched: 6. Germline lookup yields CDR1 SNHLY and CDR2 FYNNEI. The CDR3 is made up of 13 amino acids. CDR3 sequence: CASSGDRGREAFF. CDR3 DNA: TGTGCCAGCAGTGGCGACAGGGGAAGGGAAGCTTTCTTT.

This clone came up a few times. V is TRBV5-1 and J is TRBJ2-1; tentatively, D is TRBD2 (5 bases). CDR1 and CDR2 from the germline V gene are SGHRS and YFSETQ. V was cut by 5 bases and J by 12 bases, with 18 bases left in between. The CDR3 is 13 residues long. CDR3 amino acids: CASSRGESKRQFF. The CDR3 region has the DNA TGCGCCAGCAGTCGGGGTGAATCCAAGAGGCAGTTCTTC.

The chain employs TRBV28 and TRBJ2-5; 8 nucleotides match TRBD1. The J call may be in error: the DNA end matches TRBJ2-7 better. The CDR3 length is 13 residues. Germline V lookup: CDR1 MDHEN, CDR2 SYDVKM. CDR3 in DNA: TGTGCCACCGCAGGGGGCGCAAACCACGAGCAGTACTTC. It codes for CATAGGANHEQYF.

This chain links TRBV5-1 with TRBJ1-1; 7 bases align to TRBD1. The trim removed 4 bases at V and 3 bases at J, leaving 12 bases unmatched. Germline-derived CDR1 and CDR2 are SGHRS and YFSETQ. This CDR3 spans 16 amino acids. DNA of the CDR3: TGCGCCAGCAGCCCGAGGACAGGAGGAGGGGACACTGAAGCTTTCTTT. This encodes CASSPRTGGGDTEAFF. Together with reference TRBV5-1 and TRBJ1-1, the CDR3 gives the full variable domain: KAGVTQTPRYLIKTRGQQVTLSCSPISGHRSVSWYQQTPGQGLQFLFEYFSETQRNKGNFPGRFSGRQFSNSRSEMNVSTLELGDSALYLCASSPRTGGGDTEAFFGQGTRLTVV.

The chain carries TRBV2 and TRBJ2-2, with TRBD1 matching over 9 bases. The CDR3 sequence is 17 residues long. V lost 7 bases, J lost 8 bases, and 17 bases stayed unmatched. Germline CDR1 SNHLY, CDR2 FYNNEI. CDR3 nucleotide sequence: TGTGCCAGCACAACAAGCCGGGACAGGGTTTTGAAGGGGGAGCTGTTTTTT. This sequence encodes CASTTSRDRVLKGELFF.

The rearrangement joins TRBV5-1 to TRBJ2-5; 11 nucleotides match TRBD2. Germline V gene lookup returns CDR1 SGHRS and CDR2 YFSETQ. V lost 2 bases and J lost 5; bases outside the gene matches: 11. The CDR3 sequence is 17 residues long. DNA of the CDR3: TGCGCCAGCAGCTTAGGTACTAGCGGGAGCAACTGGGAGACCCAGTACTTC. Amino acid sequence: CASSLGTSGSNWETQYF.